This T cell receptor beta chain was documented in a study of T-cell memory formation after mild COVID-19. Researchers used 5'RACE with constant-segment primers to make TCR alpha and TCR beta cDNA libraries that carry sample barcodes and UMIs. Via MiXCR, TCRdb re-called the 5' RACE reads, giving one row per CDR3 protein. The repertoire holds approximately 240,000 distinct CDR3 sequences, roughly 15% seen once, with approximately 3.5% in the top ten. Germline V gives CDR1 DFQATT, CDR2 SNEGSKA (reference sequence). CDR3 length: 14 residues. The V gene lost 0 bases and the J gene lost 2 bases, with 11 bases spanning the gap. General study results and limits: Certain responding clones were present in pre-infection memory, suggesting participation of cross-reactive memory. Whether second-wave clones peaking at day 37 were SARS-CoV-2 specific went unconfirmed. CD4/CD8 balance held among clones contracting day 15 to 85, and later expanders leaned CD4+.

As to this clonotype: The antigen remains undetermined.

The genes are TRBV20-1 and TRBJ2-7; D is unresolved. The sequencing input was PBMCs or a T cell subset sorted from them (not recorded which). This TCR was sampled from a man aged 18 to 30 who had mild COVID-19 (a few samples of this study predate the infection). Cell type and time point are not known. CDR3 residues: CSARDPHSPYEQYF. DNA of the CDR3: TGCAGTGCTAGAGATCCTCACAGCCCCTACGAGCAGTACTTC.